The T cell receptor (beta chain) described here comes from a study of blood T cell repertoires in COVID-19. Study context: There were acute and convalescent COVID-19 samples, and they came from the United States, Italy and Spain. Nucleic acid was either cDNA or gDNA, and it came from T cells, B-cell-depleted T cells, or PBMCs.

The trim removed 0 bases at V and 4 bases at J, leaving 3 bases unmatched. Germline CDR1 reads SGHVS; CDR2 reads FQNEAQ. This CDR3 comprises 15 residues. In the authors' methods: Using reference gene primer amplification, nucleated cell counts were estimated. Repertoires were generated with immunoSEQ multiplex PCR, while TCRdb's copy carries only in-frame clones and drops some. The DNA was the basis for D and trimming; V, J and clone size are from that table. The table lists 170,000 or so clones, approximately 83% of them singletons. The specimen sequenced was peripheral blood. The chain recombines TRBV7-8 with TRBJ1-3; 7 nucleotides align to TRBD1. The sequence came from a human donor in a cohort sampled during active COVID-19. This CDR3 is CASSLAQGGGNTIYF. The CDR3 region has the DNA TGTGCCAGCAGCTTAGCCCAGGGGGGAGGAAACACCATATATTTT.